Below, one TCR beta chain is given with its context. Germline CDR1 SEHNR, CDR2 FQNEAQ (reference sequence). Germline trimming cut 0 bases from V and 2 bases from J; bases unmatched to any gene: 7. This CDR3 is built from 16 residues. The protocol was immunoSEQ multiplex PCR, while the TCRdb copy is restricted to in-frame clones and leaves out a portion. The sample holds about 190,000 clones, about nine tenths seen once. These data come from a study of blood T cell repertoires in COVID-19. Study-wide context: COVID-19 samples from acute and convalescent phases originated in the United States, Italy and Spain. From T cells, B-cell-depleted T cells, or PBMCs came the material, which was cDNA or gDNA.

Sequenced sample: peripheral blood. The clonotype comes from a man aged 70-80 years with active or convalescent COVID-19. The rearrangement joins TRBV7-9 to TRBJ2-7; 7 bases match TRBD1. DNA of the CDR3: TGTGCCAGCAGCTTAGCCCTCGACAGGGTTCCCTACGAGCAGTACTTC. This translates into CASSLALDRVPYEQYF.